The present T cell receptor beta chain was sequenced within a study of T cells in Graves' hyperthyroidism and ophthalmopathy. Findings and caveats of the study: Most thyroid clonotypes expanded above 0.001 appeared in blood too.

Amplification of TCR beta CDR3 regions was performed using RNA transcripts as template. Initially, a first-round RT-PCR of the TCR CDR3 employed the HTBI primer set. TCRdb independently ran MiXCR on the multiplex PCR reads; one entry per CDR3 protein. The data contain 530,000 or so distinct CDR3 sequences, 15% to 20% of them singletons. This CDR3 contains 15 residues. Trimming removed 2 bases at V and 1 base at J, with 9 bases between. This clonotype was recorded at least ten times. The antigen remains undetermined. This chain connects TRBV12-3 or TRBV12-4 to TRBJ1-5; D remains unclear. The TCR originated in a woman aged 18-29 years with Graves' ophthalmopathy. Sequenced input: blood. CDR3 loop: CASSLSGTSNQPQHF. The CDR3 region has the DNA TGTGCCAGCAGTTTAAGTGGCACCAGCAATCAGCCCCAGCATTTT.